Below are 17 T cell receptor beta chains sequenced from a single sample in a study of OX40 agonist ivuxolimab in advanced cancers. This table comes from immunoSEQ multiplex PCR, and its TCRdb copy is limited to in-frame clones, with some not included. The sample lists tens of thousands of clones, about 83% occurring once. Sequenced material: CD4+ or CD8+ T cells sorted from blood, taken in a trial of the OX40 agonist ivuxolimab. These receptors were obtained from an adult with an advanced solid tumor such as melanoma, head and neck, liver or kidney cancer.

CDR3 sequence: CASSFSGVHQPQHF. CDR3 nucleotide sequence: TGTGCCAGCAGTTTTTCGGGGGTCCATCAGCCCCAGCATTTT. The J gene is TRBJ1-5, the V gene TRBV28; D is perhaps TRBD1 (5 bases). V was pared by 3 bases and J by 5 bases, with 11 bases between. Germline V lookup: CDR1 MDHEN, CDR2 SYDVKM. This CDR3 has 14 residues.

V and J are TRBV2 and TRBJ2-5; TRBD1 aligns across 9 bases. The tail of the sequence fits TRBJ2-7 better, so the J call may be wrong. The CDR3 contains 14 residues. From germline, CDR1 is SNHLY and CDR2 FYNNEI. The CDR3 is CASSEDRGLYEQYF. The CDR3 bases are TGTGCCAGCAGTGAAGACAGGGGGCTATACGAGCAGTACTTC.

The V and J genes are TRBV10-3 and TRBJ2-1, with 10 bases lining up with TRBD2. Germline V lookup: CDR1 ENHRY, CDR2 SYGVKD. Trimming cost V 4 bases and J 5 bases; bases outside gene matches: 5. The CDR3 covers 15 residues. Written as DNA, the CDR3 is TGTGCCATCAGTGGAGGGACTAGCGTAGACAATGAGCAGTTCTTC. Amino acids: CAISGGTSVDNEQFF.

The chain employs TRBV27 and TRBJ2-1, with 8 bases aligning to TRBD2. Germline-derived CDR1 and CDR2 are MNHEY and SMNVEV (reference sequence). The CDR3 length is 14 residues. Trimming took 7 bases from V and 5 from J; bases not matched to a gene: 7. CDR3 DNA sequence: TGTGCCAGCAAGAGGGCGGGGGGACACAATGAGCAGTTCTTC. Encoded protein: CASKRAGGHNEQFF.

CDR3 sequence reads: CAWSPGGATEAFF. The CDR3 nucleotides read TGTGCCTGGAGTCCGGGGGGCGCTACTGAAGCTTTCTTT. The V call is TRBV30, the J call TRBJ1-1, with D maybe TRBD1 (6 bases). Per the germline V gene, CDR1 is GTSNPN and CDR2 is SVGIG (reference sequence). Trimming shortened V by 2 bases and J by 5 bases, and 12 bases separated the two germline ends. The CDR3 covers 13 residues.

The chain recombines TRBV4-1 with TRBJ2-3; 7 bases agree with TRBD2. The trim removed 6 bases at V and 4 bases at J, leaving 4 bases unmatched. This CDR3 has 13 residues. Per germline, CDR1 MGHRA and CDR2 YSYEKL. This CDR3 is CASRFGGSDTQYF. The CDR3 nucleotides read TGCGCCAGCAGGTTCGGGGGGTCAGATACGCAGTATTTT.

The V call is TRBV4-1, the J call TRBJ2-7; D is tentatively TRBD1 or TRBD2 (5 bases each). V lost 1 base to trimming and J lost 5 bases, with 15 bases between them. Per the germline V gene, CDR1 is MGHRA and CDR2 is YSYEKL. There are 15 residues in the CDR3. Written as DNA, the CDR3 is TGCGCCAGCAGCCAAGGTTGGGGGACCCAAAACGAGCAGTACTTC. Its translation is CASSQGWGTQNEQYF.

The chain carries TRBV27 and TRBJ2-3, with D uncertain. The CDR3 has 13 residues. Germline values: CDR1 MNHEY, CDR2 SMNVEV (reference sequence). V was pared by 0 bases and J by 0 bases, with 1 base between. The chain's CDR3 is CASSLSSTDTQYF. The CDR3 DNA reads as TGTGCCAGCAGTTTATCTAGCACAGATACGCAGTATTTT.

J is TRBJ2-1 and V is TRBV10-3; 8 nucleotides agree with TRBD1. Trimming at V came to 1 base and at J to 5 bases, leaving 4 bases not matched to a gene. The CDR3 covers 15 residues. CDR1 is ENHRY, CDR2 SYGVKD, per germline. The CDR3 nucleotides are TGTGCCATCAGTGAGTACTTACAGGGGGACAATGAGCAGTTCTTC. Translating gives CAISEYLQGDNEQFF.

The CDR3 DNA reads TGTGCCAGCAGTTACTCATCGGGTGAAGCTTTCTTT. Translating it yields CASSYSSGEAFF. The chain has TRBV6-5 and TRBJ1-1; no definite D call. CDR3 length: 12 amino acids. V lost 0 bases and J 7 bases, leaving 6 bases between the germline ends. Germline CDR1 MNHEY, CDR2 SVGAGI.

The rearrangement joins TRBV9 to TRBJ2-5; 11 bases map to TRBD1. J lost 5 bases, V lost 0 bases, and 3 bases had no gene match. CDR1 and CDR2 (germline): SGDLS, YYNGEE. This CDR3 is built from 15 residues. The CDR3 loop reads CASSVDGTGGETQYF. The CDR3 DNA reads as TGTGCCAGCAGCGTAGATGGGACAGGGGGGGAGACCCAGTACTTC.

This chain joins TRBV9 and TRBJ1-2; the D is unclear. The CDR3 is 14 residues long. Germline V lookup: CDR1 SGDLS, CDR2 YYNGEE. V was trimmed by 3 bases and J by 5 bases, leaving 14 bases between them. CDR3 in DNA: TGTGCCAGCAGCGGGGGAGAGCCAAGGTATGGCTACACCTTC. This sequence encodes CASSGGEPRYGYTF.

Details on this clone: This could be a read error, since a much larger clone is one nucleotide away. The sample has other DNA sequences that encode this CDR3 too. The gene calls are TRBV13 and TRBJ2-1; D could derive from TRBD1 or TRBD2 (5 bases each). From germline, CDR1 is PRHDT and CDR2 FYEKMQ (reference sequence). The CDR3 covers 12 residues. The DNA of the CDR3 is TGTGCCAGCAGCCAGAGGGGAAATGAGCAATTCTTC. Protein sequence: CASSQRGNEQFF.

The chain is built from TRBV6-4 and TRBJ1-6; the D gene is possibly TRBD1 (5 bases). In germline, CDR1 is MRHNA, CDR2 SNTAGT. The CDR3 totals 14 residues. The V and J ends lost 4 bases and 6 bases respectively, with 10 bases between them. CDR3 sequence: CASSAGDGNSPLHF. The CDR3 DNA is TGTGCCAGCAGTGCGGGGGACGGTAATTCACCCCTCCACTTT.

This chain joins TRBV6-5 and TRBJ1-1, with D hard to call. The V gene's germline CDR1 is MNHEY and CDR2 SVGAGI. V dropped 6 bases and J dropped 3 bases, with 14 bases sitting between them. The CDR3 has 14 amino acids. CDR3 bases: TGTGCCAGCAGGCTCGGGCGGTTGGACACTGAAGCTTTCTTT. It translates to CASRLGRLDTEAFF.

CDR3 residues: CASTVEAFF. The CDR3 DNA reads TGTGCCAGCACCGTTGAAGCTTTCTTT. The chain couples TRBV6-5 to TRBJ1-1; unclear D gene. CDR3 length equals 9 residues. The germline V and J ends were trimmed by 7 bases and 7 bases, with 4 bases remaining between them. Germline CDR1 and CDR2: MNHEY and SVGAGI.

The J gene is TRBJ1-1, the V gene TRBV15, with D possibly TRBD1 on 5 matching bases. Germline V lookup: CDR1 LNHNV, CDR2 YYDKDF (reference sequence). The CDR3 extends over 16 amino acids. V shed 5 bases and J shed 1 base, with 17 bases lying between them. The CDR3 sequence is CATSARGRTQNTEAFF. CDR3 in DNA: TGTGCCACCAGCGCGAGGGGCAGGACACAGAACACTGAAGCTTTCTTT.